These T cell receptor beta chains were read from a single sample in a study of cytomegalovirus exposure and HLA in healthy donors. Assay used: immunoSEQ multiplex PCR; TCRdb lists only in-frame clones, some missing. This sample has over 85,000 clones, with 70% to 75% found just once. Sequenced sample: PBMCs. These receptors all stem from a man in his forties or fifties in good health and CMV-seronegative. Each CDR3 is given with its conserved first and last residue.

CDR3: CASSLAAGPGGTQYF; J: TRBJ2-3; V: TRBV7-2
CDR3: CASSGDLTRDYGYTF; J: TRBJ1-2; V: TRBV5-1
CDR3: CATARGSNQPQHF; J: TRBJ1-5; V: TRBV18
CDR3: CASSAPGRLNEKLFF; J: TRBJ1-4; V: TRBV19
CDR3: CAISEVYVSGELFF; J: TRBJ2-2; V: TRBV10-3
CDR3: CSVGTGWNEKLFF; J: TRBJ1-4; V: TRBV29-1
CDR3: CASSLPGFGIQYF; J: TRBJ2-4; V: TRBV28
CDR3: CASSLTSGGTQETQYF; J: TRBJ2-5; V: TRBV11-2
CDR3: CASSYSGGAAGYTF; J: TRBJ1-2; V: TRBV6-6
CDR3: CASSMSSNQPQHF; J: TRBJ1-5; V: TRBV19
CDR3: CASSPGTGGSYEQYF; J: TRBJ2-7; V: TRBV19
CDR3: CATSRVPLGATNEKLFF; J: TRBJ1-4; V: TRBV15
CDR3: CASSTSGGVFDEQFF; J: TRBJ2-1; V: TRBV7-2
CDR3: CASIRTGQGETQYF; J: TRBJ2-5; V: TRBV6-1
CDR3: CASSLDAGTGGTGELFF; J: TRBJ2-2; V: TRBV5-1
CDR3: CASSNRRDAGTEAFF; J: TRBJ1-1; V: TRBV19
CDR3: CASSFVRGTQYF; J: TRBJ2-3; V: TRBV11-2
CDR3: CASRAQGSSYEQYF; J: TRBJ2-7; V: TRBV2
CDR3: CASSYSGTGPNSPLHF; J: TRBJ1-6; V: TRBV6-6
CDR3: CASSRPGTSTPHEQYF; J: TRBJ2-7; V: TRBV5-1
CDR3: CASSEGLAGGQEKFF; J: TRBJ2-1; V: TRBV2
CDR3: CASSYAGTSSYEQYF; J: TRBJ2-7; V: TRBV5-4
CDR3: CASSLTSGDLSSYNEQFF; J: TRBJ2-1; V: TRBV7-2
CDR3: CASSRPLRRTGGMGYGYTF; J: TRBJ1-2; V: TRBV4-1
CDR3: CASTYGQGAEEQYF; J: TRBJ2-7; V: TRBV5-1
CDR3: CASSYTSEVEQFF; J: TRBJ2-1; V: TRBV6-6
CDR3: CATSGGDATNEKLFF; J: TRBJ1-4; V: TRBV15
CDR3: CASSRDRGITGELFF; J: TRBJ2-2; V: TRBV6-5
CDR3: CAISGTTPGTGELFF; J: TRBJ2-2; V: TRBV10-3
CDR3: CASGAIAGGSHF; J: TRBJ2-3; V: TRBV19
CDR3: CATSRAGTGNTQYF; J: TRBJ2-3; V: TRBV15
CDR3: CASSPIETSYSTGELFF; J: TRBJ2-2; V: TRBV7-9
CDR3: CASSYSEGATEAFF; J: TRBJ1-1; V: TRBV6-5
CDR3: CASSLHRDWVYNEQFF; J: TRBJ2-1; V: TRBV27
CDR3: CASRSDRVYEQYF; J: TRBJ2-7; V: TRBV6-1
CDR3: CATSRVGEEGNIQYF; J: TRBJ2-4; V: TRBV15
CDR3: CASVQERDRDYYGYTF; J: TRBJ1-2; V: TRBV19
CDR3: CSVGAGGEQFF; J: TRBJ2-1; V: TRBV29-1
CDR3: CATSREQAGLGEQYF; J: TRBJ2-7; V: TRBV15
CDR3: CASSGAKGAQYF; J: TRBJ2-5; V: TRBV2
CDR3: CASGGGRTDTQYF; J: TRBJ2-3; V: TRBV9
CDR3: CASSVGGGHTEAFF; J: TRBJ1-1; V: TRBV9
CDR3: CASSSQGWTDTQYF; J: TRBJ2-3; V: TRBV6-1
CDR3: CASSLSPARDQHF; J: TRBJ1-5; V: TRBV13
CDR3: CASGLGAGGRTTDTQYF; J: TRBJ2-3; V: TRBV5-1
CDR3: CASSLALSYEQYF; J: TRBJ2-7; V: TRBV7-2
CDR3: CASSMRAPTSSYNEQFF; J: TRBJ2-1; V: TRBV2
CDR3: CASSPPGGGYNEQFF; J: TRBJ2-1; V: TRBV5-6
CDR3: CASGLRTGYEQYF; J: TRBJ2-7; V: TRBV12-5
CDR3: CASSWGVRGQRGTEAFF; J: TRBJ1-1; V: TRBV5-1
CDR3: CASSLSASGGFTDTQYF; J: TRBJ2-3; V: TRBV27
CDR3: CASSFRSGANVLTF; J: TRBJ2-6; V: TRBV5-6
CDR3: CASSYGFQGTGELFF; J: TRBJ2-2; V: TRBV6-5
CDR3: CASSKSEVGELFF; J: TRBJ2-2; V: TRBV25-1
CDR3: CASSLEGLAGRETQYF; J: TRBJ2-5; V: TRBV13
CDR3: CASSLRPYEQYF; J: TRBJ2-7; V: TRBV6-6
CDR3: CASSSTDSAEEKLFF; J: TRBJ1-4; V: TRBV5-4
CDR3: CASSSTVRVNTKAFF; J: TRBJ1-1; V: TRBV13
CDR3: CASSRYMGQGIHYGYTF; J: TRBJ1-2; V: TRBV4-1